The 26 T cell receptor beta chains below were found in one sample sequenced in a study of cytomegalovirus exposure and HLA in healthy donors. PCR was performed using 60 Vbeta and 13 Jbeta primers. TCRdb's copy holds only in-frame clones and misses some; the assay was immunoSEQ multiplex PCR. The data contain about 130,000 clones, around four fifths of them singletons. Specimen: PBMCs. These receptors all come from a male donor in good health and CMV-seronegative.

This clone was picked up a small number of times. The chain recombines TRBV4-2 with TRBJ1-1; a possible D gene is TRBD1 (6 bases). V lost 1 base and J lost 4, with 16 bases in between. This CDR3 has 16 amino acids. Germline-derived CDR1 and CDR2 are LGHNA and YNFKEQ. The CDR3 here is CASSQGHLRGGTEAFF. CDR3 DNA: TGTGCCAGCAGCCAAGGCCACCTCAGGGGTGGCACTGAAGCTTTCTTT.

This sequence joins TRBV23-1 and TRBJ1-3; 8 bases agree with TRBD1. TRBV23-1 is classed as an ORF, of uncertain function. This CDR3 comprises 18 residues. With V trimmed by 3 bases and J by 3 bases, 13 bases remained unmatched. The CDR3 reads CASSQVSDRGAYGNTIYF. The DNA for the CDR3 is TGCGCCAGCAGTCAGGTCTCCGACAGGGGCGCTTATGGAAACACCATATATTTT.

This clone appeared once. The V and J genes are TRBV19 and TRBJ2-7, with D perhaps matching TRBD1 (6 bases). CDR1 and CDR2 (germline): LNHDA, SQIVND (reference sequence). The CDR3 is 16 residues long. Trimming removed 6 bases at V and 1 base at J, with 19 bases between. In DNA, the CDR3 is TGTGCCAGTAGGAAAGATGGGACACTAATATCCTACGAGCAGTACTTC. This translates into CASRKDGTLISYEQYF.

This clone showed up just once. The chain employs TRBV7-2 and TRBJ2-5; 9 bases map to TRBD1. The J call may be mistaken, given a closer DNA end match to TRBJ2-7. Germline CDR1 and CDR2: SGHTA and FQGNSA. This CDR3 spans 15 amino acids. The CDR3 region is CASSYDRGSYYEQYF. The CDR3 DNA is TGTGCCAGCAGCTACGACAGGGGGTCGTACTACGAGCAGTACTTC.

This clone turned up a few times. V gene TRBV9 combines with J gene TRBJ2-3; 8 bases agree with TRBD2. This CDR3 comprises 14 residues. V shed 7 bases, J shed 5 bases, and the junction held 9 bases outside the gene matches. Germline CDR1 reads SGDLS; CDR2 reads YYNGEE. CDR3 residues: CASRGSGIRDTQYF. Written as DNA, the CDR3 is TGTGCCAGCCGGGGTAGCGGGATAAGAGATACGCAGTATTTT.

V usage is TRBV10-1 and J usage is TRBJ2-1; possible D gene TRBD2, 5 bases. CDR3 length: 15 residues. Germline-derived CDR1 and CDR2 are WNHNN and SYGVQD (reference sequence). V gave up 2 bases and J gave up 6 bases, with 14 bases separating them. The CDR3 DNA is TGCGCCAGCAGTGAGGTGAGGGCAAAAGGCAATGAGCAGTTCTTC. Residues: CASSEVRAKGNEQFF.

This clone was counted between two and nine times. CDR3 coding DNA: TGTGCCTGGAGTTTTAACAGCGGGGCCCGCTCCTACAATGAGCAGTTCTTC. Protein: CAWSFNSGARSYNEQFF. This chain links TRBV30 with TRBJ2-1, with 7 positions matching TRBD2. Germline V gene data show CDR1 as GTSNPN and CDR2 as SVGIG (reference sequence). The CDR3 is 17 amino acids. V was pared by 2 bases and J by 0 bases, with 10 bases of the junction left unmatched.

This clone was observed once. This chain uses TRBV7-2 with TRBJ2-1; 10 bases fit TRBD2. Germline lookup yields CDR1 SGHTA and CDR2 FQGNSA. This CDR3 region has 14 residues. The junction had 4 bases not matched to a gene; V was cut back by 4 bases and J by 7 bases. In nucleotides, the CDR3 is TGTGCCAGCAGCTCAGCGGGAGGGTTAAATGAGCAGTTCTTC. It encodes CASSSAGGLNEQFF.

This clone occurred a few times. The genes are TRBV4-3 and TRBJ2-3; 10 nucleotides line up with TRBD2. Germline CDR1 and CDR2: LGHNA and YSLEER. The CDR3 loop spans 16 amino acids. J gave up 1 base and V 2 bases, and 3 bases lay outside the gene matches. This CDR3 reads CASSQLAGERTDTQYF. CDR3 bases: TGCGCCAGCAGCCAACTAGCGGGAGAGCGCACAGATACGCAGTATTTT.

This chain joins TRBV15 and TRBJ1-2, with D possibly TRBD1 on 5 matching bases. This CDR3 contains 17 residues. V was trimmed by 1 base and J by 6 bases, leaving 21 bases between them. Germline V gene lookup returns CDR1 LNHNV and CDR2 YYDKDF (reference sequence). CDR3 bases: TGTGCCACCAGCAGAGGTAGACTGGACACCATCGATGATGGCTACACCTTC. Protein: CATSRGRLDTIDDGYTF.

This clone was picked up a small number of times. The gene calls are TRBV5-1 and TRBJ1-1, with 9 positions matching TRBD1. Germline loops: CDR1 SGHRS, CDR2 YFSETQ. The CDR3 has 16 residues. J lost 1 base, V lost 4 bases, and 8 bases had no gene match. CDR3 sequence: CASSQPGTGRNTEAFF. The DNA for the CDR3 is TGCGCCAGCAGCCAACCCGGGACAGGGCGGAACACTGAAGCTTTCTTT.

The CDR3: CASSLTTLKTQYF. CDR3 bases: TGTGCCAGCAGCCTGACTACATTGAAGACCCAGTACTTC. The chain links TRBV7-2 to TRBJ2-5; weak D call: TRBD2 (5 bases). The V end lost 5 bases, the J end lost 6 bases, and 13 bases lay between the germline ends. Looked up from germline, CDR1 is SGHTA and CDR2 is FQGNSA. The CDR3 contains 13 residues.

Worth noting for this clone: At one end the junction does not follow the germline gene, possibly because of a read error. This chain links TRBV7-9 with TRBJ2-3; unclear D gene. Germline CDR1 is SEHNR and CDR2 is FQNEAQ (reference sequence). The CDR3 loop spans 14 amino acids. The CDR3 here is CSSSLIQLTDTQYF. CDR3 bases: TGTTCCAGCAGCTTAATACAGCTCACAGATACGCAGTATTTT.

By proportion, this clone is medium-sized. This chain links TRBV25-1 with TRBJ2-1; D gene uncertain. Germline loops: CDR1 MGHDK, CDR2 SYGVNS. The V and J ends lost 4 bases and 3 bases respectively, with 10 bases between them. The CDR3 spans 14 residues. CDR3 loop: CASSGGGNYNEQFF. CDR3 nucleotides: TGTGCCAGCAGTGGCGGTGGCAACTACAATGAGCAGTTCTTC.

This rearrangement joins TRBV5-1 to TRBJ2-7, with 9 bases lining up with TRBD1. V lost 2 bases, J lost 1 base, and 1 base stayed unmatched. The CDR3 totals 14 residues. Germline CDR1 is SGHRS and CDR2 is YFSETQ. DNA for the CDR3: TGCGCCAGCAGCTTACAGGGGGCTTCCTACGAGCAGTACTTC. It encodes CASSLQGASYEQYF. The whole variable domain, filled in from reference TRBV5-1 and TRBJ2-7, reads KAGVTQTPRYLIKTRGQQVTLSCSPISGHRSVSWYQQTPGQGLQFLFEYFSETQRNKGNFPGRFSGRQFSNSRSEMNVSTLELGDSALYLCASSLQGASYEQYFGPGTRLTVT.

Only a few counts were recorded for this clone. The chain carries TRBV5-6 and TRBJ1-2; D is ambiguous. Germline-derived CDR1 and CDR2 are SGHDT and YYEEEE. Trimming took 4 bases from V and 8 from J, leaving 18 bases between them. CDR3 length: 14 amino acids. In DNA form, the CDR3 reads TGTGCCAGCAGCCACCCTCGGGCCCGGGAGGGCTACACCTTC. Residues: CASSHPRAREGYTF.

This rearrangement joins TRBV20-1 to TRBJ1-1; D possibly corresponds to TRBD1 (6 bases). This CDR3 is 11 amino acids long. Trimming stripped 4 bases from V and 7 bases from J, with 10 bases between. CDR1 DFQATT and CDR2 SNEGSKA come from the germline V gene (reference sequence). The CDR3 sequence is CSAKSRGEAFF. In DNA form, the CDR3 reads TGCAGTGCTAAGTCCAGGGGTGAAGCTTTCTTT.

This clone came up a few times. The chain employs TRBV11-2 and TRBJ2-4; TRBD1 matches at 9 bases. With 4 bases clipped from V and 5 bases from J, the junction kept 3 bases outside the gene matches. From germline, CDR1 is SGHAT and CDR2 FQNNGV. The CDR3 is 14 residues long. The CDR3 coding sequence is TGTGCCAGCAGCTCGCGGGACAGGGAAAACATTCAGTACTTC. It is translated as CASSSRDRENIQYF.

This clone was observed a handful of times. The V call is TRBV4-1, the J call TRBJ1-3, with a possible D match to TRBD1 (5 bases). The CDR3 sequence is 14 residues long. Trimming took off 6 bases at V and 0 bases at J, with 9 bases between the two ends. Germline V gene data show CDR1 as MGHRA and CDR2 as YSYEKL. CDR3 nucleotide sequence: TGCGCCAGCAGGGACACCCGCTCTGGAAACACCATATATTTT. Its protein product is CASRDTRSGNTIYF.

This clone was picked up a small number of times. The chain recombines TRBV10-3 with TRBJ2-7; TRBD1 agrees at 10 bases. The germline CDR1 and CDR2 sequences are ENHRY and SYGVKD. The CDR3 is made up of 15 amino acids. Trimming removed 4 bases from V and 7 bases from J; junction bases left unmatched: 10. Here the CDR3 reads CAISVQEDRGREQYF. In DNA, the CDR3 is TGTGCCATCAGTGTGCAGGAGGACAGGGGGAGAGAGCAGTACTTC.

This clone is a singleton in its sample. The sample contains more than one DNA sequence encoding this CDR3. This chain links TRBV6-5 with TRBJ1-2, with D tentatively TRBD1 (5 bases). This CDR3 has 12 residues. CDR1 is MNHEY and CDR2 is SVGAGI in the germline V gene. Trimming shortened V by 9 bases and J by 2 bases, and 10 bases separated the two germline ends. The CDR3 sequence is CASGGGNYGYTF. CDR3 sequence (DNA): TGTGCCAGTGGTGGGGGGAACTATGGCTACACCTTC.

In its sample, this clone was seen once. The chain combines TRBV9 with TRBJ2-3; 7 nucleotides match TRBD1. CDR1 is SGDLS and CDR2 is YYNGEE in the germline V gene. Germline trimming cut 0 bases from V and 6 bases from J; bases unmatched to any gene: 10. The CDR3 loop spans 16 amino acids. The CDR3 protein is CASSVAAQGSKDTQYF. CDR3 sequence (DNA): TGTGCCAGCAGCGTAGCAGCACAGGGGAGTAAGGATACGCAGTATTTT.

The genes are TRBV19 and TRBJ1-3; tentatively, D is TRBD1 (5 bases). Germline V CDR1 and CDR2: LNHDA, SQIVND (reference sequence). V lost 3 bases and J lost 4, with 19 bases in between. The length of the CDR3 is 17 residues. CDR3 sequence (DNA): TGTGCCAGTAGTATTGTGGTGTCCAGGGCACTCGGAAACACCATATATTTT. It codes for CASSIVVSRALGNTIYF.

This clone turned up a few times. This chain joins TRBV7-2 and TRBJ2-7; TRBD1 matches 10 bases. CDR1 and CDR2 (germline): SGHTA, FQGNSA. There are 15 residues in the CDR3. V dropped 1 base and J dropped 5; count of bases not matched to a gene: 5. The DNA for the CDR3 is TGTGCCAGCAGCTTAGGGGACAGGGGTGACAACGAGCAGTACTTC. Protein: CASSLGDRGDNEQYF.

This clone showed up just a few times. The CDR3 loop reads CASRGTATNEKLFF. As DNA, the CDR3 is TGTGCCAGCAGGGGGACAGCAACTAATGAAAAACTGTTTTTT. This chain joins TRBV6-6 and TRBJ1-4; TRBD1 matches at 7 bases. This CDR3 spans 14 amino acids. Germline lookup yields CDR1 MNHNY and CDR2 SVGAGI (reference sequence). J lost 0 bases, V lost 6 bases, and 1 base had no gene match.

This chain connects TRBV7-2 to TRBJ1-3; D may be TRBD1 (5 bases). The CDR3 has 15 residues. From germline, CDR1 is SGHTA and CDR2 FQGNSA. Deletions cut 1 base from V and 1 base from J, with 8 bases between. CDR3 loop: CASSLVRASGNTIYF. The CDR3, as DNA: TGTGCCAGCAGCTTAGTCAGGGCATCTGGAAACACCATATATTTT.